This T cell receptor (beta chain) was identified in a study of blood T cell repertoires in COVID-19. The repertoire was sequenced with immunoSEQ multiplex PCR; TCRdb's copy has only in-frame clones and lacks some. This table has 70,000 to 100,000 clones, more than 75% appearing once. Germline V gene data show CDR1 as KGHDR and CDR2 as SFDVKD. The V gene lost 6 bases and the J gene lost 5 bases, with 7 bases spanning the gap. The CDR3 consists of 11 residues. The source is a man aged 50 to 59 with active or convalescent COVID-19. Sequences were obtained from peripheral blood. J is TRBJ2-7 and V is TRBV24-1, with a tentative D call TRBD1 (5 bases). This CDR3 is CATSQGNEQYF. The DNA for the CDR3 is TGTGCCACCAGTCAGGGAAACGAGCAGTACTTC.